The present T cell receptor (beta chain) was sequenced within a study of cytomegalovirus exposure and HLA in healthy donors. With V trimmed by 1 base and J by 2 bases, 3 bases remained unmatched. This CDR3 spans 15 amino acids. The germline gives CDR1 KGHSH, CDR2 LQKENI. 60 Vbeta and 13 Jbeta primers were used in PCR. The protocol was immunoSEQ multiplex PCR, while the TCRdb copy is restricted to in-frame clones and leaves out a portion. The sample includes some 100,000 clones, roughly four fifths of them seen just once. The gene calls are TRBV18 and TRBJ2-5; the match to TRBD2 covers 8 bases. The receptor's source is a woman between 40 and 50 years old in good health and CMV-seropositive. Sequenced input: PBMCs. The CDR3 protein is CASSPRRGEQETQYF. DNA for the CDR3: TGTGCCAGCTCACCACGGCGGGGGGAACAAGAGACCCAGTACTTC.